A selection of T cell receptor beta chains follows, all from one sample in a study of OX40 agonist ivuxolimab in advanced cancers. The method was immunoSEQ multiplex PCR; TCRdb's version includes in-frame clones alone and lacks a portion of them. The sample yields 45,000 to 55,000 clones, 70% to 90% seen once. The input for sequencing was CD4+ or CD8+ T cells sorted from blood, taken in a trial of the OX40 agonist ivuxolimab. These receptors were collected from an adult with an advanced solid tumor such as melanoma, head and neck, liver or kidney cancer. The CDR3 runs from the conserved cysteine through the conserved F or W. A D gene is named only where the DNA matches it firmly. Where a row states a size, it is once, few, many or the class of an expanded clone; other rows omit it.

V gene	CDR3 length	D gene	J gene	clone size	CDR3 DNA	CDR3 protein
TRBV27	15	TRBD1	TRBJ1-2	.	TGTGCCAGCCGACCTCGGGGGACAGGGAACTATGGCTACACCTTC	CASRPRGTGNYGYTF
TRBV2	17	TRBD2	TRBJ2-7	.	TGTGCCAGCAGTGAGTGGGGGGAGAGTAGCGGGGTTTACGAGCAGTACTTC	CASSEWGESSGVYEQYF
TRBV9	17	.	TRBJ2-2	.	TGTGCCAGCAGCTCGCGGCCGGGCAGCGCGAACACCGGGGAGCTGTTTTTT	CASSSRPGSANTGELFF
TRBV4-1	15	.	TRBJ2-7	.	TGCGCCAGCAGCCAAGAAGAGGCCCGGCGGGGCGAGCAGTACTTC	CASSQEEARRGEQYF
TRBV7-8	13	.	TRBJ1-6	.	TGTGCCAGCAGTTACCTAGAGAATTCACCCCTCCACTTT	CASSYLENSPLHF
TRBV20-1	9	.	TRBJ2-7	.	TGCAGTGCTGGTTACGAGCAGTACTTC	CSAGYEQYF
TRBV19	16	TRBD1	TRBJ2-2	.	TGTGCCAGTGCCGGAAACAGGGGGCGGAACACCGGGGAGCTGTTTTTT	CASAGNRGRNTGELFF
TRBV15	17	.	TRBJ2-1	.	TGTGCCACCAGCAGAGCCGTCTTCAAGGCCCTTAGAGATGAGCAGTTCTTC	CATSRAVFKALRDEQFF
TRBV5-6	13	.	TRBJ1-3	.	TGTGCCAGCAGCTGGACAGTGGCGGACACCATATATTTT	CASSWTVADTIYF
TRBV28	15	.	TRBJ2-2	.	TGTGCCAGCAGTTTAGGGGGGGCTAACACCGGGGAGCTGTTTTTT	CASSLGGANTGELFF
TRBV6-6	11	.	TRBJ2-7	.	TGTGCCAGCAGTAAAGGATACGAGCAGTACTTC	CASSKGYEQYF
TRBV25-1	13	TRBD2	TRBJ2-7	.	TGTGCCAGCAGTCCTCTAGCGGGAGCCGAGCAGTACTTC	CASSPLAGAEQYF
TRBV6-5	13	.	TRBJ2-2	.	TGTGCCAGCAGTTACTCGTGGACGGGGGAGCTGTTTTTT	CASSYSWTGELFF
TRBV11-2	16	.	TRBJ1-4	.	TGTGCCAGCAGCTTAGAGTCGGCTGCAACTAATGAAAAACTGTTTTTT	CASSLESAATNEKLFF
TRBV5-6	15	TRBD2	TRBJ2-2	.	TGTGCCAGCAGCTTGGTGCAGCGGGAGGCCGGGGAGCTGTTTTTT	CASSLVQREAGELFF
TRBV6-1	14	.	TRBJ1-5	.	TGTGCCAGCACCTCGGGCGGGGGTCGTCAGCCCCAGCATTTT	CASTSGGGRQPQHF
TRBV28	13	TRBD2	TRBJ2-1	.	TGTGCCAGCAGTCCCTGGACTAGCAATGAGCAGTTCTTC	CASSPWTSNEQFF
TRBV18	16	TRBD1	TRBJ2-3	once	TGTGCCAGCTCATCAGCACGACAGGGTTTCTCAGATACGCAGTATTTT	CASSSARQGFSDTQYF
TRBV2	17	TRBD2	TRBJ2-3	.	TGTGCCAGCAAGGGGGGGACTAGCGGGATAGGCACAGATACGCAGTATTTT	CASKGGTSGIGTDTQYF
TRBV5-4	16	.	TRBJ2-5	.	TGTGCCAGCAGCTTGGGAGGGTTCGGGGTTCAAGAGACCCAGTACTTC	CASSLGGFGVQETQYF
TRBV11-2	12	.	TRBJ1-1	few	TGTGCCAGCAGCTTGGGGACGGGTCAATCTTTCTTT	CASSLGTGQSFF
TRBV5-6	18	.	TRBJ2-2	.	TGTGCCAGCAGCTTGGTCTTCCACCAGGCTGCGAGCACCGGGGAGCTGTTTTTT	CASSLVFHQAASTGELFF
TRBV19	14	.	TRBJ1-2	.	TGTGCCAGTAGTATCAGGGGAGGGTACTATGGCTACACCTTC	CASSIRGGYYGYTF
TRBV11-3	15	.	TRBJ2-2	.	TGTGCCAGCAGCTTAGATCCTAGTAGAGCCGGGGAGCTGTTTTTT	CASSLDPSRAGELFF
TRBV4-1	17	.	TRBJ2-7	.	TGCGCCAGCAGCCAAGATGGAGGGGACTCCGGTGTGAGGGAGCAGTACTTC	CASSQDGGDSGVREQYF
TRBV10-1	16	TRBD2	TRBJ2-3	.	TGCGCCAGCAGTGAGTCTCCTAGCGGGAGCACAGATACGCAGTATTTT	CASSESPSGSTDTQYF
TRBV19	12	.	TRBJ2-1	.	TGTGCCAGTAGTATAGAAGGTAATGAGCAGTTCTTC	CASSIEGNEQFF
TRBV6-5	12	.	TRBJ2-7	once	TGTGCCAGCAGTTTTAAAGGGCCCGAGCAGTACTTC	CASSFKGPEQYF
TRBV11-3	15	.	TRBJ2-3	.	TGTGCCAGCAGCCACCGACAGTTCTATTCGGATACGCAGTATTTT	CASSHRQFYSDTQYF
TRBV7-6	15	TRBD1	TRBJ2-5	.	TGTGCCAGCAGCGGCGGCCAGGGGGCATGGGAGACCCAGTACTTC	CASSGGQGAWETQYF
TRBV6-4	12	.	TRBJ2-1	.	TGTGCCAGCAGTGACTTAGCCCCTGGGGAGTTCTTC	CASSDLAPGEFF
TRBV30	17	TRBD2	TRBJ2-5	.	TGTGCGAGGGGACAGGGACGGACTAGCGGGAGTCAGGAGACCCAGTACTTC	CARGQGRTSGSQETQYF
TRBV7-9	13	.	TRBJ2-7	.	TGTGCCAGCAGCCTAAAGGCATCCTACGAGCAGTACTTC	CASSLKASYEQYF
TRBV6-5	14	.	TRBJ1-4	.	TGTGCCAGCAGTTATTGGCAGGGGAATGAAAAACTGTTTTTT	CASSYWQGNEKLFF
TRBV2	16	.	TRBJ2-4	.	TGTGCCAGCAGGGTCCAAACGGGCCTCGAGAATAACATTCAGTACTTC	CASRVQTGLENNIQYF
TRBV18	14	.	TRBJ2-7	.	TGTGCCAGCTCGCCGGACAAGAGCTCCTACGAGCAGTACTTC	CASSPDKSSYEQYF
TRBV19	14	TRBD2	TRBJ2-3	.	TGTGCCAGTAGTCCCGGACTAGCGACAGATACGCAGTATTTT	CASSPGLATDTQYF
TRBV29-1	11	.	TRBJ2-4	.	TGCAGCGTTGATGCGGAAAACATTCAGTACTTC	CSVDAENIQYF
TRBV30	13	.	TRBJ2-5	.	TGTGCCTGGACTAGGAGGGACGCCGGGACCCAGTACTTC	CAWTRRDAGTQYF
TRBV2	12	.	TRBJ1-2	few	TGTGCCAGCGACACCGCCTACTATGGCTACACCTTC	CASDTAYYGYTF
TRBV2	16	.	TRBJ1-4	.	TGTGCCAGCACCGAACGAGGTCTTGCAGCTAATGAAAAACTGTTTTTT	CASTERGLAANEKLFF
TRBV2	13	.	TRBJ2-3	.	TGTGCCAGCATACGGGCCCGGCAAGATACGCAGTATTTT	CASIRARQDTQYF
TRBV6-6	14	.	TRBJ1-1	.	TGTGCCAGCATGTTAGACAGGAGTAACACTGAAGCTTTCTTT	CASMLDRSNTEAFF
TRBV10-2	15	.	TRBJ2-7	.	TGCGCCAGCAGTGAACCGGGGGAGGTCTCCTACGAGCAGTACTTC	CASSEPGEVSYEQYF
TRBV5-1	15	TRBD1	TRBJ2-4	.	TGCGCCAGCAGCTTGCAAACAGGGGGCCTAAACATTCAGTACTTC	CASSLQTGGLNIQYF
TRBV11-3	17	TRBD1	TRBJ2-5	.	TGTGCCAGCAGCTTAGATAGAACAGGGGGAAAGAGGGAGACCCAGTACTTC	CASSLDRTGGKRETQYF
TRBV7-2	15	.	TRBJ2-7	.	TGTGCCAGCAGCTGGGGGGGCCTCCGCAGCCCCGAGCAGTACTTC	CASSWGGLRSPEQYF
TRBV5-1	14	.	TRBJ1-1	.	TGCGCCAGCAGCCCCTCATGGGGCTTCACTGAAGCTTTCTTT	CASSPSWGFTEAFF
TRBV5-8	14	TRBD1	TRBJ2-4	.	TGTGCCAGCAGTAGACAGGGGGGGAGAAACATTCAGTACTTC	CASSRQGGRNIQYF
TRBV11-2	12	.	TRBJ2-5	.	TGTGCCAGCAGCTTGGCGGAAGAGACCCAGTACTTC	CASSLAEETQYF
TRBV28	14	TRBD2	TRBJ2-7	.	TGTGCCAGCAGGGGGGGACTAGCGAACTACGAGCAGTACTTC	CASRGGLANYEQYF